This paragraph reports one T cell receptor (beta chain). The antigen remains unidentified. Trimming took 6 bases from V and 3 from J, leaving 12 bases between them. The germline gives CDR1 MNHEY, CDR2 SVGAGI. The CDR3 sequence is 13 residues long. These data come from a study of cytomegalovirus exposure and HLA in healthy donors. Study-level results: Immune exposure data for these donors was limited to CMV serostatus. Productive rates of about 90% or about 30% were seen for most TCR beta V segments in an earlier analysis. According to a later analysis, donors in an Asian-associated ancestry cluster reportedly had fewer N-insertions than the roughly 670-donor mean.

Primers for the PCR totalled 60 Vbeta and 13 Jbeta. The assay was immunoSEQ multiplex PCR, and TCRdb's table has in-frame clones only and misses some. The data contain roughly 130,000 clones, around three quarters of them singletons. V is TRBV6-5 and J is TRBJ2-7; a weak D match, TRBD1 (6 bases). This TCR derives from a man aged 35 to 55 in good health and CMV-seronegative. Specimen: PBMCs. CDR3 coding DNA: TGTGCCAGCAGACGGACAGAGAACTACGAGCAGTACTTC. It yields the protein CASRRTENYEQYF.